The 5 T cell receptor beta chains in this list originate from one sample, sequenced in a study of blood T cells in healthy people across ages. It was with a sample-barcoded 5' primer and a J-beta primer mix that a second PCR of roughly 7 to 12 cycles was run. TCRdb passed the 5' RACE reads through MiXCR, listing each CDR3 protein once. The sample consists of 270,000 or so distinct CDR3 sequences, roughly 26% of them appearing once. The material sequenced was blood. These receptors all come from a woman aged 70-85 years in good health.

This clonotype was counted between two and nine times. The CDR3 DNA follows: TGCAGCGTGGGACTCAACTACGAGCAGTACTTC. This encodes CSVGLNYEQYF. This rearrangement joins TRBV29-1 to TRBJ2-5; tentatively, D is TRBD2 (6 bases). The J call is doubtful: the DNA matches TRBJ2-7 better. The CDR3 totals 11 residues. The germline V gene has CDR1 SQVTM and CDR2 ANQGSEA.

This sequence joins TRBV12-3 or TRBV12-4 and TRBJ2-1; 10 bases align to TRBD2. The CDR3 extends over 15 amino acids. Trimming at V came to 6 bases and at J to 7 bases, leaving 9 bases not matched to a gene. The CDR3 region has the DNA TGTGCCAGCAGATCCAGCGGGAGGGCCTGGAATGAGCAGTTCTTC. It yields the protein CASRSSGRAWNEQFF.

This clonotype was picked up a small number of times. V and J are TRBV5-1 and TRBJ2-3; 7 nucleotides agree with TRBD2. V lost 2 bases to trimming and J lost 4 bases; unmatched junction nucleotides: 1. Germline loops: CDR1 SGHRS, CDR2 YFSETQ. The CDR3 runs 13 residues. CDR3 residues: CASSLSGADTQYF. Written as DNA, the CDR3 is TGCGCCAGCAGCTTAAGCGGGGCAGATACGCAGTATTTT. Full variable domain (remainder filled in from reference TRBV5-1 and TRBJ2-3): KAGVTQTPRYLIKTRGQQVTLSCSPISGHRSVSWYQQTPGQGLQFLFEYFSETQRNKGNFPGRFSGRQFSNSRSEMNVSTLELGDSALYLCASSLSGADTQYFGPGTRLTVL.

This chain joins TRBV7-2 and TRBJ2-7; D call uncertain. CDR1 is SGHTA, CDR2 FQGNSA, per germline. V was cut by 1 base and J by 1 base, with 11 bases left in between. The CDR3 consists of 15 residues. This CDR3 reads CASSLGGARSYEQYF. The CDR3 nucleotides read TGTGCCAGCAGCTTAGGCGGAGCGCGGTCCTACGAGCAGTACTTC. The full variable domain, with the rest looked up from reference TRBV7-2 and TRBJ2-7, is GAGVSQSPSNKVTEKGKDVELRCDPISGHTALYWYRQSLGQGLEFLIYFQGNSAPDKSGLPSDRFSAERTGGSVSTLTIQRTQQEDSAVYLCASSLGGARSYEQYFGPGTRLTVT.

This clonotype was seen a few times. The rearrangement uses TRBV9 and TRBJ2-2; D unclear. Per the germline V gene, CDR1 is SGDLS and CDR2 is YYNGEE. CDR3 length: 15 residues. V lost 0 bases and J lost 3, with 9 bases in between. The chain's CDR3 is CASSVGGRDTGELFF. The CDR3 DNA is TGTGCCAGCAGCGTAGGAGGCAGAGACACCGGGGAGCTGTTTTTT.